The clone carrying this T cell receptor (beta chain) was seen only a few times. Its antigen remains unidentified. The sample belongs to a study of T cells after yellow fever vaccination. Study in general: The authors prepared low-cell-number fractions using SMART-Seq v4 Ultra Low Input. Study results and limitations: Re-detected after boosting: most primary clones, 95% to 98% of CD4 and 88% of CD8. Bulk-population clonotypes that are abundant could appear as contaminants in FACS-sorted repertoires.

Per the germline V gene, CDR1 is MNHEY and CDR2 is SVGAGI. Losses at the gene ends were 2 bases for V and 4 bases for J; bases not matched to a gene: 7. This CDR3 spans 16 amino acids. TCR cDNA was made by 5'RACE template switching, adding a universal primer site and UMIs. Each CDR3 protein gets one entry after TCRdb re-called the 5' RACE reads with MiXCR. This table has 500,000 to 650,000 distinct CDR3 sequences, approximately 12% appearing once. The chain uses TRBV6-5 and TRBJ2-2, with 7 bases lining up with TRBD1. The sample in question was PBMCs, obtained on the day of the yellow fever booster vaccination. This TCR was sampled from a young man who received the YFV17D yellow fever vaccine. CDR3 in DNA: TGTGCCAGCAGTTACGGCCACGGACAGGCCACCGGGGAGCTGTTTTTT. This gives the protein CASSYGHGQATGELFF.